Presented here are 8 T cell receptor beta chains from one specimen sequenced in a study of T cell responses to AZD1222 COVID-19 vaccine. Data came from immunoSEQ multiplex PCR; TCRdb stores just in-frame clones and leaves some out. This table holds more than 95,000 clones, just over 85% found once. Sample: peripheral blood, taken 28 days after the second AZD1222 dose. These receptors came from an adult who received the AZD1222 COVID-19 vaccine.

The rearrangement links TRBV4-3 to TRBJ2-2; 7 bases are shared with TRBD1. Germline lookup yields CDR1 LGHNA and CDR2 YSLEER. Trimming removed 5 bases from V and 4 bases from J; junction bases left unmatched: 19. This CDR3 is built from 19 residues. CDR3 in DNA: TGCGCCAGCAGCGCTAGTTCTCCGGCCGGGACAGATACCACCGGGGAGCTGTTTTTT. Protein: CASSASSPAGTDTTGELFF.

This clone was seen once. The rearrangement joins TRBV3-1 (or the pseudogene TRBV3-2) to TRBJ1-5, with TRBD1 matching 7 bases. The CDR3 loop spans 15 amino acids. The ends lost 4 bases at V and 5 bases at J; junction bases unmatched: 8. Germline CDR1 LGHDT, CDR2 YNNKEL (reference sequence). The CDR3 region has the DNA TGTGCCAGCAGCCGGACGACAGGGAATGATCAGCCCCAGCATTTT. It is translated as CASSRTTGNDQPQHF.

The chain links TRBV29-1 to TRBJ2-1; D unresolved. In germline, CDR1 is SQVTM, CDR2 ANQGSEA. V was trimmed by 8 bases and J by 3 bases, leaving 20 bases between them. The CDR3 has 15 residues. The CDR3 DNA follows: TGCAGCTCGGTCTCTGAAGATCGAAACTACAATGAGCAGTTCTTC. It codes for CSSVSEDRNYNEQFF.

This chain links TRBV29-1 with TRBJ2-3; possible D gene TRBD2, 6 bases. The CDR3 is made up of 13 amino acids. The V end was cut by 4 bases, the J end by 2 bases, with 10 bases between. Germline V gives CDR1 SQVTM, CDR2 ANQGSEA. DNA of the CDR3: TGCAGCGTTGCCGGGACTGACACAGATACGCAGTATTTT. Translated: CSVAGTDTDTQYF.

The chain carries TRBV25-1 and TRBJ1-3; no definite D call. Between the trimmed V and J ends, which lost 5 bases and 0 bases, there was a span of 17 bases. Germline CDR1 is MGHDK and CDR2 is SYGVNS. The CDR3 is 17 residues long. The CDR3 DNA reads as TGTGCCAGCAGTCCCCAATGGGCAGCGAGCTCTGGAAACACCATATATTTT. This gives the protein CASSPQWAASSGNTIYF.

This chain connects TRBV19 to TRBJ1-1, with D possibly TRBD1 on 5 matching bases. There are 16 residues in the CDR3. Germline loops: CDR1 LNHDA, CDR2 SQIVND (reference sequence). Trimming removed 4 bases from V and 1 base from J, with 16 bases in between. The CDR3 DNA sequence: TGTGCCAGTAGTACTTCATTGACGGGGGAGAACACTGAAGCTTTCTTT. It specifies CASSTSLTGENTEAFF.

V and J are TRBV5-4 and TRBJ1-6; D is undetermined. The V gene's germline CDR1 is SGHNT and CDR2 YYREEE (reference sequence). CDR3 length: 14 residues. Trimming removed 2 bases at V and 8 bases at J, with 11 bases between. This CDR3 is CASSFAGRDSPLHF. The CDR3 nucleotides are TGTGCCAGCAGCTTTGCGGGGAGGGATTCACCCCTCCACTTT.

CDR3 in DNA: TGTGCCAGCAGCTTACAGGGGGCGAACTATGGCTACACCTTC. It encodes CASSLQGANYGYTF. The gene calls are TRBV5-4 and TRBJ1-2, with TRBD1 matching over 9 bases. The CDR3 has 14 amino acids. J was trimmed by 2 bases and V by 2 bases; bases with no gene match: 1. Germline values: CDR1 SGHNT, CDR2 YYREEE (reference sequence).